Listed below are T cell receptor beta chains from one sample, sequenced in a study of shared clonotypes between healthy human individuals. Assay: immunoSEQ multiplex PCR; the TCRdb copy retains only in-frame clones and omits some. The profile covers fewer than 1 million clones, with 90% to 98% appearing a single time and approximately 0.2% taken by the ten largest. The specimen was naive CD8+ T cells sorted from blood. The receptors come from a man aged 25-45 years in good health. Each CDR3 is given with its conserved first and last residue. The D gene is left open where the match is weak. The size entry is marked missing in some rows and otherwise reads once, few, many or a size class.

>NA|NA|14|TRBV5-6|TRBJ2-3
TGTGCCAGCAGCTCTTATAATGGTCGGGATACGCAGTATTTT
CASSSYNGRDTQYF
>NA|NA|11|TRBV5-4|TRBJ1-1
TGTGCCAGCAGCTTAGCGACTGAAGCTTTCTTT
CASSLATEAFF
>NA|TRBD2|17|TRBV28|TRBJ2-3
TGTGCCAGCAGTTTCACCCTAGCGGGAGGCCCCGAGGATACGCAGTATTTT
CASSFTLAGGPEDTQYF
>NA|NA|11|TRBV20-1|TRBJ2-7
TGCAGTGCTAGTGCGGACTACGAGCAGTACTTC
CSASADYEQYF
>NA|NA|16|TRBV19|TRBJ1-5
TGTGCCAGTAGTATCGCCCCGGCAGGGACCAATCAGCCCCAGCATTTT
CASSIAPAGTNQPQHF
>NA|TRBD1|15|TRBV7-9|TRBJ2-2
TGTGCCAGCAGCTTACTTACAGGGGCTGGCGGGGAGCTGTTTTTT
CASSLLTGAGGELFF
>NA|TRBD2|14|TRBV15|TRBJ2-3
TGTGCCACCAGCGCTTGGGACTATGGAGATACGCAGTATTTT
CATSAWDYGDTQYF
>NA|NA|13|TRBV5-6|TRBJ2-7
TGTGCCAGCAGCCCGCCAGGATACCACGAGCAGTACTTC
CASSPPGYHEQYF
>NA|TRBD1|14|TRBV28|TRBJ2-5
TGTGCCAGCAGTATGACAGGGACGGCAGAGACCCAGTACTTC
CASSMTGTAETQYF
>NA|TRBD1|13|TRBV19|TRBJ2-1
TGTGCCAGTGAGGGACAGGCCGGGGGTGAGCAGTTCTTC
CASEGQAGGEQFF
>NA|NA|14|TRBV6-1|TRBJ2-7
TGTGCCAGCAGCGGACCCCGGGGTGCTTACGAGCAGTACTTC
CASSGPRGAYEQYF
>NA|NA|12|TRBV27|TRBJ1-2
TGTGCCAGCAGTTCCCCGGGGAACGGCTACACCTTC
CASSSPGNGYTF
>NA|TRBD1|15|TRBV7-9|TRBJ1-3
TGTGCCAGCAGCTCAACCGGGACAGGGGGGAACACCATATATTTT
CASSSTGTGGNTIYF
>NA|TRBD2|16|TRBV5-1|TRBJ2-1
TGCGCCAGCATCCCTTCCTTAGCGGGGGCCTACAATGAGCAGTTCTTC
CASIPSLAGAYNEQFF
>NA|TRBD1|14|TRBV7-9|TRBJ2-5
TGTGCCAGCGCCGACAGGGTGGGACAAGAGACCCAGTACTTC
CASADRVGQETQYF
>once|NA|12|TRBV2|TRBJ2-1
TGTGCCGGAAGCCTCTACAACAATGAGCAGTTCTTC
CAGSLYNNEQFF
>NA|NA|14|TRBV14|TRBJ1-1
TGTGCCAGCAGCCAGCAGCAGGGAAACACTGAAGCTTTCTTT
CASSQQQGNTEAFF
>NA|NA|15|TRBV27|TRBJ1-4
TGTGCCAGCGGGCCGTCCGCACTAACTAATGAAAAACTGTTTTTT
CASGPSALTNEKLFF
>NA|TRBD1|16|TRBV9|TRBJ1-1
TGTGCCAGTAAACCGGGACAGGGCATTGGCGACACTGAAGCTTTCTTT
CASKPGQGIGDTEAFF
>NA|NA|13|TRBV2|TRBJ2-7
TGTGCCACCACAAGGACAAGCGCTTACGAGCAGTACTTC
CATTRTSAYEQYF
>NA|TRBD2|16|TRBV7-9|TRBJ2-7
TGTGCCAGCAGCTCCGACTGGACTAGCGGGAGTATCGAGCAGTACTTC
CASSSDWTSGSIEQYF
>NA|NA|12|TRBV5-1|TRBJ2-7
TGCGCCAGCAGCTTGGAATCGTACGAGCAGTACTTC
CASSLESYEQYF
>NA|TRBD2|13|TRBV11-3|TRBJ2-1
TGTGCCAGCAGCGGGAGGGCCCACAATGAGCAGTTCTTC
CASSGRAHNEQFF
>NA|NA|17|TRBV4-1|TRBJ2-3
TGCGCCAGCAGCCAACCGGAGGGGGGGGACCGCACAGATACGCAGTATTTT
CASSQPEGGDRTDTQYF
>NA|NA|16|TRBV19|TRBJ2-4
TGTGCCAGTAGTACCGTATCGGGGTTCGCCAAAAACATTCAGTACTTC
CASSTVSGFAKNIQYF
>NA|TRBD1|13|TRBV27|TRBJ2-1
TGTGCCAGCAGCGACAGGGGTCTCGATGAGCAGTTCTTC
CASSDRGLDEQFF
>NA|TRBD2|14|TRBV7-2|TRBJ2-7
TGTGCCAGCAGCTTAGGGGGACTAGGATACGAGCAGTACTTC
CASSLGGLGYEQYF
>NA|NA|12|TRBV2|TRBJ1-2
TGTGCCAGCAGTGGGCACGACTATGGCTACACCTTC
CASSGHDYGYTF
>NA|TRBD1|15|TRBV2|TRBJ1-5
TGTGCCAGCAGTGAAGCTCCCGACAGGGACCAGCCCCAGCATTTT
CASSEAPDRDQPQHF
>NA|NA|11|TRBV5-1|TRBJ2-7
TGCGCCAGCAGCTCAGATTGGGAGCAGTACTTC
CASSSDWEQYF
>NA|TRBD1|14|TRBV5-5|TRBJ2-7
TGTGCCAGCAGCTTTCAGGACAGGGTCCACGAGCAGTACTTC
CASSFQDRVHEQYF
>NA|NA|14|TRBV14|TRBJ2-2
TGTGCCAGCAGCCAACGGTCGGGTACCGGGGAGCTGTTTTTT
CASSQRSGTGELFF
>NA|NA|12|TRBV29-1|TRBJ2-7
TGCAGCGTTGAAGATTCCAGCTACGAGCAGTACTTC
CSVEDSSYEQYF
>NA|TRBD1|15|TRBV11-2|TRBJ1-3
TGTGCCAGCAGCAACCCAGGGGGCTGGGGAAACACCATATATTTT
CASSNPGGWGNTIYF
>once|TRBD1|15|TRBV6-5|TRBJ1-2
TGTGCCAGCAGGATTTCGACAGGGGCTTACTATGGCTACACCTTC
CASRISTGAYYGYTF
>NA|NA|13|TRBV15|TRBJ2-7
TGTGCCACCAGCAAGGCGGGGACGGACGAGCAGTACTTC
CATSKAGTDEQYF
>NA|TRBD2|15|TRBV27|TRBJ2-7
TGTGCCAGCAGTTTAGTATATAGCGGGAGGGAGGAGCAGTACTTC
CASSLVYSGREEQYF
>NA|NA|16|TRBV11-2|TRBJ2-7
TGTGCCAGCACAGGCTTCCCTGCAAGTCAAACCTACGAGCAGTACTTC
CASTGFPASQTYEQYF
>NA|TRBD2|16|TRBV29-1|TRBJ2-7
TGCAGCGTTGAAGGAGATCCTAGCGGGCCCTCCTACGAGCAGTACTTC
CSVEGDPSGPSYEQYF
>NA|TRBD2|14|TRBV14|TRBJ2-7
TGTGCCAGCAGCCAAATAGCGGGAGACTACGAGCAGTACTTC
CASSQIAGDYEQYF
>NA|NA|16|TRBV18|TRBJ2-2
TGTGCCAGCTCGCCCCGGCCGGGACCTAACACCGGGGAGCTGTTTTTT
CASSPRPGPNTGELFF
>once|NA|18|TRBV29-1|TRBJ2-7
TGCAGCGTCACCTTCCCGGGACACGACCGCTACCTAAGTGACGAGCAGTACTTC
CSVTFPGHDRYLSDEQYF
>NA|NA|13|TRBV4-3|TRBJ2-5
TGCGCCAGCAGCCAAGTAGGGGAAGAGACCCAGTACTTC
CASSQVGEETQYF
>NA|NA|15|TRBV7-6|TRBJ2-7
TGTGCCAGCAGCTTAGCCCCCGAGTCTAGCTACGAGCAGTACTTC
CASSLAPESSYEQYF
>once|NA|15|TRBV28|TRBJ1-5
TGTGCCAGCAGTTTATGGGGGGCGCTCAATCAGCCCCAGCATTTT
CASSLWGALNQPQHF
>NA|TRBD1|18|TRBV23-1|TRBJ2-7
TGCGCCAGCAGTCAGACCGGGACAGGCTTTTTCGTACCCTACGAGCAGTACTTC
CASSQTGTGFFVPYEQYF
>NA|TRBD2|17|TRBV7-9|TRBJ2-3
TGTGCCAGCAGCCATGGGACTAGCGGAGTTGGCACAGATACGCAGTATTTT
CASSHGTSGVGTDTQYF
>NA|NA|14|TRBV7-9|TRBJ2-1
TGTGCCAGCAAAGGGTGGGAGCCCGACAATGAGCAGTTCTTC
CASKGWEPDNEQFF
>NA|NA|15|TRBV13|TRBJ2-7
TGTGCCAGCAGCGCCAACCGGGACACCCCCTACGAGCAGTACTTC
CASSANRDTPYEQYF
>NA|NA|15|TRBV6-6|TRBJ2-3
TGTGCCAGCAGACCCCCGGGAGGGACAGAAGATACGCAGTATTTT
CASRPPGGTEDTQYF